What follows are 2 T cell receptor beta chains derived from one specimen sequenced in a study of T cells in Graves' hyperthyroidism and ophthalmopathy. TCR beta CDR3 sequences were amplified from RNA transcripts. First-round RT-PCR targeting the TCR CDR3 was performed with the HTBI primer set. A single record per CDR3 protein comes from TCRdb applying MiXCR to the multiplex PCR reads. The profile shows about 700,000 distinct CDR3 sequences, 12% to 15% of them singletons. Sequenced sample: blood. The source is a woman between 18 and 30 years old with Graves' hyperthyroidism.

This clonotype was counted at least ten times. The chain has TRBV7-9 and TRBJ2-1, with a possible D match to TRBD2 (6 bases). The CDR3 has 13 amino acids. Trimming stripped 6 bases from V and 8 bases from J, with 14 bases between. The germline CDR1 and CDR2 sequences are SEHNR and FQNEAQ (reference sequence). CDR3 sequence (DNA): TGTGCCAGCAGGTCAGGAGGGAGAGATGAGCAGTTCTTC. Its translation is CASRSGGRDEQFF.

The genes are TRBV28 and TRBJ2-7, with 10 bases lining up with TRBD1. Germline lookup yields CDR1 MDHEN and CDR2 SYDVKM. The CDR3 runs 15 residues. Trimming removed 5 bases from V and 2 bases from J; junction bases left unmatched: 6. The CDR3 spells CASSATGTGAYEQYF. The DNA for the CDR3 is TGTGCCAGCAGTGCCACCGGGACAGGGGCCTACGAGCAGTACTTC. Based on the CDR3 plus reference TRBV28 and TRBJ2-7, the full variable domain is DVKVTQSSRYLVKRTGEKVFLECVQDMDHENMFWYRQDPGLGLRLIYFSYDVKMKEKGDIPEGYSVSREKKERFSLILESASTNQTSMYLCASSATGTGAYEQYFGPGTRLTVT.